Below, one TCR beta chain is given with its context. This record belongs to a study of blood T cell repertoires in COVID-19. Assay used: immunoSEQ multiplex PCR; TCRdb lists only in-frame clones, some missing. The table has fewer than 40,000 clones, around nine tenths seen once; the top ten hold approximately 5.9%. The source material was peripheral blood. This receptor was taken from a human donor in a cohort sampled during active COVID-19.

CDR3 amino acids: CASSALGGTGELFF. The CDR3 DNA is TGTGCCAGCAGCGCATTGGGGGGGACCGGGGAGCTGTTTTTT. The chain joins TRBV9 to TRBJ2-2; 7 bases match TRBD2. This CDR3 has 14 residues. V gave up 3 bases and J gave up 5 bases; unmatched junction bases: 4. Germline values: CDR1 SGDLS, CDR2 YYNGEE.